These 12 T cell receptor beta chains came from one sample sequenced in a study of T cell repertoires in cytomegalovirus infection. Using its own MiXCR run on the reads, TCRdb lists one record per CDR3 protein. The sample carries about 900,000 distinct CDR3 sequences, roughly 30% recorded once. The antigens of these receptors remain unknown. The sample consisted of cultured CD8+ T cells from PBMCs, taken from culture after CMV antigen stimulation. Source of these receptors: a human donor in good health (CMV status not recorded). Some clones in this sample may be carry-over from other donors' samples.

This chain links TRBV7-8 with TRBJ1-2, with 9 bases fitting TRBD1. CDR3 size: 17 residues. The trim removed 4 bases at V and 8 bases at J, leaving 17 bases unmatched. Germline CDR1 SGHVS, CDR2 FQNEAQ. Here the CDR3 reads CASSSTGTGTPRPGYTF. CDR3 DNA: TGTGCCAGCAGCTCAACCGGGACAGGGACCCCAAGACCGGGCTACACCTTC.

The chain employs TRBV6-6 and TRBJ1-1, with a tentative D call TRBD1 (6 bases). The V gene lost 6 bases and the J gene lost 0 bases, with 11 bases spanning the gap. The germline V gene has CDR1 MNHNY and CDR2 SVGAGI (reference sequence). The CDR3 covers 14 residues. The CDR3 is CASREQGLNTEAFF. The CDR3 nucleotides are TGTGCCAGCAGGGAACAGGGCTTGAACACTGAAGCTTTCTTT.

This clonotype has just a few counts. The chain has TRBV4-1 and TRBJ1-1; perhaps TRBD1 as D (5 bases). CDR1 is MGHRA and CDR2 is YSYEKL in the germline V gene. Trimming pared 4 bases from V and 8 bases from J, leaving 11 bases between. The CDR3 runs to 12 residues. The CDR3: CASSRGTQEAFF. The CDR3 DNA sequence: TGCGCCAGCAGCCGAGGGACTCAAGAAGCTTTCTTT.

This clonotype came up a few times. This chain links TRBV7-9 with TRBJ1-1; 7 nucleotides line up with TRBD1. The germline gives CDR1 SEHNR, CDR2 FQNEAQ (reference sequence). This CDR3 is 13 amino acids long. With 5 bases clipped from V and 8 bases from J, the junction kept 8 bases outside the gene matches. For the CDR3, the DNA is TGTGCCAGCAGCGCCAGGGGGGGGCGGGAAGCTTTCTTT. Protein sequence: CASSARGGREAFF.

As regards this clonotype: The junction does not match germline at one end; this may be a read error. This chain's CDR3 is CANSPLTSGYQETQYF. Here the CDR3 DNA reads TGTGCCAACAGCCCTTTGACTAGCGGGTACCAAGAGACCCAGTACTTC. This rearrangement joins TRBV7-4 to TRBJ2-5, with 10 bases identical to TRBD2. The CDR3 length is 16 residues. Looked up from germline, CDR1 is SGHVT and CDR2 is SQSDAQ.

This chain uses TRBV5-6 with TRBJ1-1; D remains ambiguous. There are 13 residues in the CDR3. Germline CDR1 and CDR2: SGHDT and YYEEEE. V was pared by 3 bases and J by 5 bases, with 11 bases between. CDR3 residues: CASSYGPGTEAFF. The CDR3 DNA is TGTGCCAGCAGCTACGGCCCCGGGACTGAAGCTTTCTTT.

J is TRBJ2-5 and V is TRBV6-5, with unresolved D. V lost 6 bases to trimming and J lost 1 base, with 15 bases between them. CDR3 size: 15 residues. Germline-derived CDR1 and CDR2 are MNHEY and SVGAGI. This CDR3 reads CASRKSRWFQETQYF. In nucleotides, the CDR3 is TGTGCCAGCAGGAAGAGTCGGTGGTTCCAAGAGACCCAGTACTTC.

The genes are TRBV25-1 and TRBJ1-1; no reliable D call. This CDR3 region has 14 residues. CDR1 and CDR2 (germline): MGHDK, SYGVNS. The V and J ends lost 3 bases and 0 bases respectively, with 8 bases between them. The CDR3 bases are TGTGCCAGCAGTGACTTCGCCTTGAACACTGAAGCTTTCTTT. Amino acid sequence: CASSDFALNTEAFF.

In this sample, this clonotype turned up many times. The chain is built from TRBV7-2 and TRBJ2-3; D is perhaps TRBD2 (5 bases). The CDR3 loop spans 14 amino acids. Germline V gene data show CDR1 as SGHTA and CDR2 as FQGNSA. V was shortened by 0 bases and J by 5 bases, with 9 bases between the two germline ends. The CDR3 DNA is TGTGCCAGCAGCTTAGCGGGTCGGGGAGATACGCAGTATTTT. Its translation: CASSLAGRGDTQYF.

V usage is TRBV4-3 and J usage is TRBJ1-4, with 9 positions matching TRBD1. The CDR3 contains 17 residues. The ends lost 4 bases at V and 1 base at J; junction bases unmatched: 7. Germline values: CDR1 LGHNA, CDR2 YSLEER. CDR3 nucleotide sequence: TGCGCCAGCAGCCGGAACAGGGGGCTGGAAACTAATGAAAAACTGTTTTTT. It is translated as CASSRNRGLETNEKLFF.

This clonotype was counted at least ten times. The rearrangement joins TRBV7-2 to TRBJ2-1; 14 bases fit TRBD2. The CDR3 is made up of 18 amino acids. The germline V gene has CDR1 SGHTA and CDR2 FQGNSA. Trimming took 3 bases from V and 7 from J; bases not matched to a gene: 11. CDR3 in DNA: TGTGCCAGCAGCTTTCTTGGGACTAGCGGGGGCGCTGGGAATGAGCAGTTCTTC. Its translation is CASSFLGTSGGAGNEQFF.

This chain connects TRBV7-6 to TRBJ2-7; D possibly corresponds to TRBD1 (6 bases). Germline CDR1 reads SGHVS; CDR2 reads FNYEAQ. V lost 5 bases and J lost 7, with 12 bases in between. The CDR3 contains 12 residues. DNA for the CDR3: TGTGCCAGCAGCCTGGGGGCTGTAGAGCAGTACTTC. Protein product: CASSLGAVEQYF.